The next 14 T cell receptor beta chains were all read from a single sample in a study of spatial heterogeneity in lung cancer. MiXCR, applied by TCRdb to the 5' RACE reads, yields one record per CDR3 protein. Of about 2,900 distinct CDR3 sequences detected, approximately 13% appear once; the ten largest clones hold more than 20%. Noted time point: sample taken at primary tumor resection. Study conclusions and caveats: Tumors with more nonsynonymous mutations had more expanded intratumoral alpha and beta TCRs.

Their recognized antigens are unknown. The starting material was lung tumor tissue, obtained at surgery. Every receptor here comes from a male donor with early-stage non-small cell lung cancer.

The rearrangement joins TRBV29-1 to TRBJ2-6, with D unclear. Germline values: CDR1 SQVTM, CDR2 ANQGSEA. CDR3 length equals 16 residues. V was pared by 4 bases and J by 0 bases, with 13 bases between. The CDR3 region is CSVAGYKLSGANVLTF. The DNA of the CDR3 is TGCAGCGTTGCCGGGTACAAGCTCTCTGGGGCCAACGTCCTGACTTTC.

This clonotype was detected ten times or more. This chain uses TRBV18 with TRBJ1-2; D ambiguous. Germline CDR1 KGHSH, CDR2 LQKENI. The ends were cut back, 3 bases at V and 5 bases at J, with 7 bases in the middle. This CDR3 has 12 amino acids. CDR3 amino acids: CASSPEEYGYTF. CDR3 nucleotides: TGTGCCAGCTCACCGGAGGAGTATGGCTACACCTTC. Full variable domain (missing parts from reference TRBV18 and TRBJ1-2): NAGVMQNPRHLVRRRGQEARLRCSPMKGHSHVYWYRQLPEEGLKFMVYLQKENIIDESGMPKERFSAEFPKEGPSILRIQQVVRGDSAAYFCASSPEEYGYTFGSGTRLTVV.

Relative to its sample, this clonotype is medium-sized. V is TRBV11-2 and J is TRBJ2-3, with D perhaps matching TRBD2 (6 bases). The CDR3 runs to 12 residues. CDR1 is SGHAT and CDR2 is FQNNGV in the germline V gene. V shed 6 bases and J shed 5 bases, with 9 bases lying between them. The chain's CDR3 is CASRAEGDTQYF. The CDR3 DNA sequence: TGTGCCAGCAGGGCGGAGGGAGATACGCAGTATTTT.

This clonotype is labeled as medium-sized (0.01 to 0.1%). The gene calls are TRBV7-3 and TRBJ1-1, with unresolved D. Germline V gives CDR1 SGHTA, CDR2 FQGTGA. The CDR3 covers 15 residues. V gave up 5 bases and J gave up 3 bases, with 16 bases separating them. The CDR3 DNA sequence: TGTGCCAGCAGCCCTACGGGCGTGGGAGACACTGAAGCTTTCTTT. Protein: CASSPTGVGDTEAFF.

The rearrangement joins TRBV18 to TRBJ2-1; 7 positions match TRBD1. V gave up 5 bases and J gave up 4 bases; unmatched junction bases: 5. This CDR3 has 14 amino acids. Germline-derived CDR1 and CDR2 are KGHSH and LQKENI. The CDR3 protein is CASSETGYYNEQFF. The CDR3 nucleotides are TGTGCCAGCTCAGAGACAGGGTATTACAATGAGCAGTTCTTC.

By frequency in the sample, this clonotype is large. V gene TRBV7-2 combines with J gene TRBJ2-7, with a tentative D call TRBD2 (6 bases). Trimming took off 1 base at V and 6 bases at J, with 13 bases between the two ends. This CDR3 has 14 amino acids. Germline V CDR1 and CDR2: SGHTA, FQGNSA. Here the CDR3 reads CASSLDPGGFEQYF. CDR3 coding DNA: TGTGCCAGCAGCTTAGACCCCGGGGGATTCGAGCAGTACTTC.

This chain connects TRBV9 to TRBJ2-6; TRBD1 aligns across 7 bases. After removal of 0 bases from V and 4 bases from J, the junction contained 7 bases not matched to a gene. Germline V gives CDR1 SGDLS, CDR2 YYNGEE. The CDR3 runs 17 residues. The CDR3 DNA follows: TGTGCCAGCAGCGTAGTAGGGGGCCTGGGAGGGGCCAACGTCCTGACTTTC. Its translation: CASSVVGGLGGANVLTF.

This clonotype is termed medium-sized. This sequence joins TRBV5-1 and TRBJ2-7, with a weak D call TRBD1 (6 bases). With 0 bases removed from V and 3 bases from J, the gap between germline ends came to 13 bases. The CDR3 totals 15 residues. Germline V lookup: CDR1 SGHRS, CDR2 YFSETQ. DNA for the CDR3: TGCGCCAGCAGCTTGGGGGGGCTCCTCCGCTACGAGCAGTACTTC. Amino acids: CASSLGGLLRYEQYF.

By its share, this clonotype is medium-sized. The chain combines TRBV2 with TRBJ2-5, with D maybe TRBD2 (5 bases). CDR3 size: 15 residues. Germline-derived CDR1 and CDR2 are SNHLY and FYNNEI. The V end was cut by 2 bases, the J end by 5 bases, with 15 bases between. The CDR3 region is CASSEWGSGSETQYF. The CDR3 bases are TGTGCCAGCAGTGAATGGGGAAGCGGCTCGGAGACCCAGTACTTC.

By sample fraction, this clonotype is large. The chain carries TRBV4-2 and TRBJ2-5; 8 bases match TRBD2. V lost 2 bases and J lost 2; bases outside the gene matches: 7. This CDR3 spans 16 amino acids. Germline values: CDR1 LGHNA, CDR2 YNFKEQ. CDR3 sequence reads: CASSQMAAGGQETQYF. CDR3 nucleotides: TGTGCCAGCAGCCAAATGGCGGCGGGGGGTCAAGAGACCCAGTACTTC.

This clonotype is medium-sized within its sample. The genes are TRBV19 and TRBJ1-1; D ambiguous. Trimming took off 5 bases at V and 4 bases at J, with 5 bases between the two ends. CDR1 and CDR2 from the germline V gene are LNHDA and SQIVND (reference sequence). This CDR3 has 11 amino acids. CDR3 in DNA: TGTGCCAGTAGTTACGGCACTGAAGCTTTCTTT. It is translated as CASSYGTEAFF.

This clonotype is categorized as medium-sized. V and J are TRBV20-1 and TRBJ1-3, with 8 bases fitting TRBD1. The CDR3 runs to 14 residues. J was trimmed by 3 bases and V by 5 bases; bases with no gene match: 6. The germline gives CDR1 DFQATT, CDR2 SNEGSKA (reference sequence). CDR3 bases: TGCAGTGCTCACACCAGGGGGCATGGAAACACCATATATTTT. Amino acid sequence: CSAHTRGHGNTIYF.

In its sample, this clonotype ranks as medium-sized. This rearrangement joins TRBV9 to TRBJ1-6; 7 nucleotides align to TRBD1. Germline trimming cut 3 bases from V and 7 bases from J; bases unmatched to any gene: 10. The CDR3 sequence is 16 residues long. The germline gives CDR1 SGDLS, CDR2 YYNGEE. Here the CDR3 DNA reads TGTGCCAGCAGCGGCCTACAGGGGCTGGAGAATTCACCCCTCCACTTT. Translation: CASSGLQGLENSPLHF.

This clonotype showed up many times. CDR3 region: CATTRGGISGANVLTF. The CDR3 DNA reads as TGTGCCACCACGAGGGGGGGAATCTCTGGGGCCAACGTCCTGACTTTC. The chain employs TRBV10-3 and TRBJ2-6, with D maybe TRBD2 (7 bases). Between the trimmed V and J ends, which lost 10 bases and 0 bases, there was a span of 16 bases. The CDR3 runs to 16 residues. Germline V CDR1 and CDR2: ENHRY, SYGVKD.